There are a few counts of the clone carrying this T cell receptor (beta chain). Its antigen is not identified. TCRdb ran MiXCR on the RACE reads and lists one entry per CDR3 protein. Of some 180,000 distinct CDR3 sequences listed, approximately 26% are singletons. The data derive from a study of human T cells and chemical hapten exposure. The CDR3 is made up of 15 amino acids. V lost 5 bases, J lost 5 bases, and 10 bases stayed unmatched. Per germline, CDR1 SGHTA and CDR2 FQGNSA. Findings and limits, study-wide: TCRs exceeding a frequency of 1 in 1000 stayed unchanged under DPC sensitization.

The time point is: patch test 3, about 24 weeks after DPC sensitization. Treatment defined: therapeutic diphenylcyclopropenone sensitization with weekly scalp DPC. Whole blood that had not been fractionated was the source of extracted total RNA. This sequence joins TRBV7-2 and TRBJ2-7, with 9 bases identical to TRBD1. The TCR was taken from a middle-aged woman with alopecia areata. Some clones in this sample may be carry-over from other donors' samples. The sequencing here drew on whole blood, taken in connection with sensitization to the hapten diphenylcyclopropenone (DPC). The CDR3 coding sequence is TGTGCCAGCAGCCCCACAGGGGGCGCGCTGAACGAGCAGTACTTC. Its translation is CASSPTGGALNEQYF.